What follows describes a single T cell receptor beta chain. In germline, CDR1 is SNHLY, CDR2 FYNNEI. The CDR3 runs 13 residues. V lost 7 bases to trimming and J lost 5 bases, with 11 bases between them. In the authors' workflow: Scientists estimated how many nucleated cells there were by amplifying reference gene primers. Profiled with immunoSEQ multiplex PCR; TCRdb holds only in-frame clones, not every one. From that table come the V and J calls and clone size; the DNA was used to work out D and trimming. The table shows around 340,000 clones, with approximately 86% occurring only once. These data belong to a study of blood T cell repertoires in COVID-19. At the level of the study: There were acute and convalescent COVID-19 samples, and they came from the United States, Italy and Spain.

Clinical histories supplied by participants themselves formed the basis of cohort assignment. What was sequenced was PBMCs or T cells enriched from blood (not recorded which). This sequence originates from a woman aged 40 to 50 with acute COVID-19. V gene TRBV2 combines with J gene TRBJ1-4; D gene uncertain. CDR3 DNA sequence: TGTGCCAGCAATGGACGGAGGAATGAAAAACTGTTTTTT. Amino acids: CASNGRRNEKLFF.